These 15 T cell receptor beta chains came from one sample sequenced in a study of graft-versus-host responses after intestinal transplantation. Antigens of these TCRs are unknown. Sequenced by immunoSEQ multiplex PCR; TCRdb stores in-frame clones only, minus some. The sample has about 96,000 clones, 92% seen once. This specimen consisted of unstimulated CD4+ T cells sorted from spleen or lymph node cells, obtained before intestinal transplant. All receptors derive from a human donor who received an intestinal transplant.

The chain is built from TRBV27 and TRBJ2-7; 8 positions match TRBD1. The V gene end was trimmed by 3 bases and the J gene end by 4 bases; junction bases not matched to a gene: 5. CDR1 and CDR2 (germline): MNHEY, SMNVEV (reference sequence). The CDR3 has 14 amino acids. The CDR3 bases are TGTGCCAGCAGTTTCAGGGGGCCCTCGTACGAGCAGTACTTC. This codes for CASSFRGPSYEQYF.

The V gene is TRBV9, the J gene TRBJ1-6; possible D gene TRBD1, 6 bases. Trimming pared 4 bases from V and 16 bases from J, leaving 12 bases between. CDR3 length: 11 amino acids. The germline CDR1 and CDR2 sequences are SGDLS and YYNGEE. CDR3 protein: CASSFGGPLHF. The DNA of the CDR3 is TGTGCCAGCAGCTTTGGGGGCCCACTCCACTTT.

This chain uses TRBV6-5 with TRBJ2-7, with TRBD1 identical over 9 bases. Per the germline V gene, CDR1 is MNHEY and CDR2 is SVGAGI. CDR3 length: 15 residues. V was pared by 2 bases and J by 2 bases, with 4 bases of the junction left unmatched. CDR3 DNA sequence: TGTGCCAGCAGTTACGCCGGGACAGGGACCTACGAGCAGTACTTC. Translating it yields CASSYAGTGTYEQYF.

The gene calls are TRBV18 and TRBJ1-1; 8 nucleotides line up with TRBD1. This CDR3 contains 13 residues. With 4 bases clipped from V and 4 bases from J, the junction kept 2 bases outside the gene matches. CDR1 is KGHSH and CDR2 is LQKENI in the germline V gene. CDR3 nucleotides: TGTGCCAGCTCACACGGACAGGGCACTGAAGCTTTCTTT. It encodes CASSHGQGTEAFF.

The chain carries TRBV15 and TRBJ2-7, with a possible D match to TRBD1 (5 bases). V shed 3 bases and J shed 2 bases, with 14 bases lying between them. In germline, CDR1 is LNHNV, CDR2 YYDKDF (reference sequence). The CDR3 sequence is 15 residues long. CDR3 loop: CATSSSTASAYEQYF. The CDR3 nucleotides read TGTGCCACCAGCAGCTCGACAGCCAGCGCCTACGAGCAGTACTTC.

The chain joins TRBV29-1 to TRBJ2-6; 8 bases map to TRBD2. Germline V gene sequence: CDR1 SQVTM, CDR2 ANQGSEA. The length of the CDR3 is 13 residues. Trimming at V came to 6 bases and at J to 2 bases, leaving 0 bases not matched to a gene. The CDR3: CSVGGAGANVLTF. The CDR3 DNA sequence: TGCAGCGTCGGGGGGGCTGGGGCCAACGTCCTGACTTTC.

The rearrangement joins TRBV19 to TRBJ2-7; 7 bases match TRBD1. Trimming took 1 base from V and 3 from J; bases not matched to a gene: 6. The length of the CDR3 is 15 residues. The germline V gene has CDR1 LNHDA and CDR2 SQIVND (reference sequence). The DNA of the CDR3 is TGTGCCAGTAGTATAGCCGGGACAGCCGACTACGAGCAGTACTTC. It is translated as CASSIAGTADYEQYF.

The chain has TRBV6-5 and TRBJ2-2; no definite D call. Deletions cut 2 bases from V and 7 bases from J, with 5 bases between. The germline CDR1 and CDR2 sequences are MNHEY and SVGAGI. This CDR3 region has 12 residues. CDR3 coding DNA: TGTGCCAGCAGTTACCTCGGCGGGGAGCTGTTTTTT. Translating it yields CASSYLGGELFF.

In the case of this clone: An end of the junction does not agree with germline; a read error may underlie this. The V gene is TRBV5-1, the J gene TRBJ1-5; D unresolved. This CDR3 spans 13 amino acids. The germline V gene encodes CDR1 SGHRS and CDR2 YFSETQ. The CDR3 DNA sequence: TGCGCCAGCAGTTTGGACGGGGATCAGCCCCAGCATTTT. Its protein is CASSLDGDQPQHF.

The chain employs TRBV28 and TRBJ1-1; TRBD1 matches at 8 bases. J gave up 5 bases and V 6 bases, and 11 bases lay outside the gene matches. Germline lookup yields CDR1 MDHEN and CDR2 SYDVKM. The CDR3 loop spans 15 amino acids. The CDR3 region is CASSTRDRLRTEAFF. For the CDR3, the DNA is TGTGCCAGCAGCACCAGGGACAGGCTTCGGACTGAAGCTTTCTTT.

The J gene is TRBJ2-6, the V gene TRBV6-4; the D gene is possibly TRBD1 (6 bases). The V and J ends lost 6 bases and 3 bases respectively, with 12 bases between them. This CDR3 has 15 residues. Per the germline V gene, CDR1 is MRHNA and CDR2 is SNTAGT. The CDR3 spells CASSRGSNGANVLTF. The CDR3 DNA reads TGTGCCAGCAGCAGGGGTAGTAATGGGGCCAACGTCCTGACTTTC.

CDR3: CASSERGRGAGGYTF. CDR3 bases: TGTGCCAGCAGCGAGAGAGGTCGGGGGGCGGGTGGCTACACCTTC. The V and J genes are TRBV9 and TRBJ1-2, with D tentatively TRBD1 (6 bases). The V end was cut by 3 bases, the J end by 7 bases, with 19 bases between. Germline V gene lookup returns CDR1 SGDLS and CDR2 YYNGEE. The CDR3 consists of 15 residues.

V usage is TRBV19 and J usage is TRBJ2-7; 9 positions agree with TRBD1. Germline-derived CDR1 and CDR2 are LNHDA and SQIVND (reference sequence). The CDR3 covers 14 residues. V trimming: 5 bases; J trimming: 9 bases; junction bases outside the gene matches: 11. The CDR3 loop is CASSLRTGQGAQYF. The CDR3 DNA reads TGTGCCAGTAGTTTGAGGACGGGACAGGGTGCGCAGTACTTC.

The V and J genes are TRBV11-1 and TRBJ1-2, with D perhaps TRBD1 (6 bases). The V end lost 2 bases, the J end lost 4 bases, and 11 bases lay between the germline ends. The CDR3 totals 14 residues. Germline loops: CDR1 SGHAT, CDR2 FQDESV (reference sequence). CDR3 coding DNA: TGTGCCAGCAGCTTATCCAGGGGCCTCTATGGCTACACCTTC. Residues: CASSLSRGLYGYTF.

This clone was counted once. The V gene is TRBV18, the J gene TRBJ2-3; no clear D. This CDR3 comprises 14 residues. Germline V CDR1 and CDR2: KGHSH, LQKENI. The V end was cut by 3 bases, the J end by 1 base, with 8 bases between. The CDR3 DNA reads TGTGCCAGCTCACCCCAGCGCCGCACAGATACGCAGTATTTT. This translates into CASSPQRRTDTQYF.